Shown below are 13 T cell receptor beta chains from a single sample sequenced in a study of T cell repertoires in cytomegalovirus infection. MiXCR was run by TCRdb on the reads, yielding one entry per CDR3 protein. The sample carries roughly 230,000 distinct CDR3 sequences, more than 15% recorded once. Sequenced input: CD8+ T cells from PBMCs. All receptors derive from a human donor in good health (CMV status not recorded). Some clones in this sample may be carry-over from other donors' samples.

This clonotype was detected ten times or more. The chain has TRBV4-2 and TRBJ1-5; D is possibly TRBD1 (5 bases). The germline CDR1 and CDR2 sequences are LGHNA and YNFKEQ. V was trimmed by 0 bases and J by 2 bases, leaving 8 bases between them. The CDR3 totals 15 residues. The CDR3 DNA sequence: TGTGCCAGCAGCCAAGATCGCAGGGGCAATCAGCCCCAGCATTTT. Translating gives CASSQDRRGNQPQHF.

The chain carries TRBV4-1 and TRBJ1-2; D unresolved. The V gene lost 0 bases and the J gene lost 0 bases, with 17 bases spanning the gap. Germline CDR1 and CDR2: MGHRA and YSYEKL. The CDR3 spans 18 residues. The CDR3 region is CASSQDPLDGRTNYGYTF. CDR3 bases: TGCGCCAGCAGCCAAGACCCTCTGGACGGCCGAACTAACTATGGCTACACCTTC.

This clonotype showed up many times. This chain joins TRBV7-8 and TRBJ2-3; no definite D call. The length of the CDR3 is 14 residues. Germline CDR1 SGHVS, CDR2 FQNEAQ. Trimming stripped 0 bases from V and 3 bases from J, with 7 bases between. The DNA for the CDR3 is TGTGCCAGCAGCTTAGCGGTTATGACAGATACGCAGTATTTT. This gives the protein CASSLAVMTDTQYF.

This chain connects TRBV20-1 to TRBJ2-5, with 7 bases lining up with TRBD1. Germline V gene lookup returns CDR1 DFQATT and CDR2 SNEGSKA (reference sequence). Trimming cost V 6 bases and J 4 bases; bases outside gene matches: 11. This CDR3 region has 14 residues. The CDR3: CSATVSNRGETQYF. CDR3 nucleotides: TGCAGTGCGACGGTCTCAAACAGGGGAGAGACCCAGTACTTC.

In its sample, this clonotype was seen a few times. The chain recombines TRBV5-1 with TRBJ2-1; no clear D. With 0 bases removed from V and 7 bases from J, the gap between germline ends came to 8 bases. This CDR3 contains 13 residues. CDR1 is SGHRS, CDR2 YFSETQ, per germline. The CDR3 spells CASSLVSENEQFF. The CDR3 bases are TGCGCCAGCAGCTTGGTTTCTGAGAATGAGCAGTTCTTC. The full variable domain, with the rest looked up from reference TRBV5-1 and TRBJ2-1, is KAGVTQTPRYLIKTRGQQVTLSCSPISGHRSVSWYQQTPGQGLQFLFEYFSETQRNKGNFPGRFSGRQFSNSRSEMNVSTLELGDSALYLCASSLVSENEQFFGPGTRLTVL.

This clonotype appeared a few times. This rearrangement joins TRBV6-2 or TRBV6-3 to TRBJ2-5, with D perhaps matching TRBD2 (6 bases). Trimming pared 7 bases from V and 2 bases from J, leaving 17 bases between. Germline CDR1 MNHEY, CDR2 SVGEGT. CDR3 length: 15 amino acids. CDR3 bases: TGTGCCAGCAATCGTCGTGTAGCGGATCAAGAGACCCAGTACTTC. This translates into CASNRRVADQETQYF.

J is TRBJ2-3 and V is TRBV7-6, with TRBD1 matching over 7 bases. The CDR3 spans 12 residues. Germline loops: CDR1 SGHVS, CDR2 FNYEAQ. V dropped 6 bases and J dropped 4; count of bases not matched to a gene: 1. The CDR3 sequence is CASRGGPDTQYF. In DNA, the CDR3 is TGTGCCAGCAGAGGGGGCCCAGATACGCAGTATTTT.

This clonotype was counted many times. The chain is built from TRBV6-1 and TRBJ1-1; no clear D. This CDR3 has 13 residues. V was shortened by 3 bases and J by 1 base, with 6 bases between the two germline ends. CDR1 MNHNS and CDR2 SASEGT come from the germline V gene. The CDR3 DNA is TGTGCCAGCAGTGAGGACGGGAACACTGAAGCTTTCTTT. Translated: CASSEDGNTEAFF.

The rearrangement links TRBV6-2 or TRBV6-3 to TRBJ1-4; D is ambiguous. CDR1 is MNHEY and CDR2 is SVGEGT in the germline V gene. Trimming took 7 bases from V and 2 from J, leaving 8 bases between them. This CDR3 contains 13 residues. CDR3 sequence (DNA): TGTGCCAGCACCCAGACGACTAATGAAAAACTGTTTTTT. Amino acids: CASTQTTNEKLFF.

This clonotype was picked up many times. This sequence joins TRBV7-9 and TRBJ2-1, with D possibly being TRBD1 (6 bases). V was shortened by 5 bases and J by 15 bases, with 17 bases between the two germline ends. This CDR3 comprises 12 residues. Per germline, CDR1 SEHNR and CDR2 FQNEAQ (reference sequence). For the CDR3, the DNA is TGTGCCAGCAGCCATATGGACAGTCGACCGTTCTTC. Translated, it gives CASSHMDSRPFF.

This clonotype has more than one count but fewer than ten. This chain joins TRBV6-1 and TRBJ2-2; unclear D gene. Deletions cut 8 bases from V and 0 bases from J, with 16 bases between. Germline V gives CDR1 MNHNS, CDR2 SASEGT. The CDR3 runs 16 residues. In DNA form, the CDR3 reads TGTGCCAGCCTGTGGGCGTGGGGTGCGAACACCGGGGAGCTGTTTTTT. As protein: CASLWAWGANTGELFF.

This clonotype showed up just a few times. The chain couples TRBV7-9 to TRBJ2-7; TRBD1 matches at 7 bases. The CDR3 is made up of 16 amino acids. In germline, CDR1 is SEHNR, CDR2 FQNEAQ (reference sequence). V was pared by 5 bases and J by 3 bases, with 13 bases of the junction left unmatched. CDR3 nucleotide sequence: TGTGCCAGCAGCCCCTGGACAGGTAGTATTTTCTACGAGCAGTACTTC. It codes for CASSPWTGSIFYEQYF.

V usage is TRBV20-1 and J usage is TRBJ2-7; maybe TRBD2 (6 bases). Trimming removed 3 bases from V and 6 bases from J, with 9 bases in between. The CDR3 consists of 11 residues. Germline-derived CDR1 and CDR2 are DFQATT and SNEGSKA (reference sequence). The CDR3 loop is CSASAGSEQYF. Written as DNA, the CDR3 is TGCAGTGCTAGTGCGGGATCCGAGCAGTACTTC.